One and the same sample provided the 21 T cell receptor beta chains below, sequenced in a study of CD8 T cells in ankylosing spondylitis. One entry per CDR3 protein, called by TCRdb with MiXCR from the 5' RACE reads. The sample lists more than 250,000 distinct CDR3 sequences, more than 9% occurring once. The source material was blood, either unsorted or a sorted T cell fraction (not recorded which). The receptors here all came from a female donor with ankylosing spondylitis or in good health (not recorded which).

This clonotype has only a few counts. The chain is built from TRBV3-1 and TRBJ2-1; no clear D gene. Trimming left V 1 base short and J 7 bases short, with 14 bases between. The CDR3 has 15 residues. Germline loops: CDR1 LGHDT, CDR2 YNNKEL (reference sequence). The CDR3 DNA is TGTGCCAGCAGCCAAGGACATACCACTTTGAATGAGCAGTTCTTC. Protein product: CASSQGHTTLNEQFF.

This rearrangement joins TRBV5-1 to TRBJ2-3; 7 positions match TRBD2. The V and J ends lost 4 bases and 5 bases, in that order; junction bases with no gene match: 7. This CDR3 has 14 residues. Per the germline V gene, CDR1 is SGHRS and CDR2 is YFSETQ. CDR3 in DNA: TGCGCCAGCAGCGGCGGGGGTCTTATAGATACGCAGTATTTT. This sequence encodes CASSGGGLIDTQYF.

The chain combines TRBV11-2 with TRBJ2-7, with 7 bases lining up with TRBD2. Looked up from germline, CDR1 is SGHAT and CDR2 is FQNNGV. CDR3 length: 14 residues. The junction had 6 bases not matched to a gene; V was cut back by 7 bases and J by 0 bases. CDR3 sequence reads: CASIVLAASYEQYF. The CDR3, as DNA: TGTGCCAGCATCGTCCTAGCGGCCTCCTACGAGCAGTACTTC. Full variable domain (remainder filled in from reference TRBV11-2 and TRBJ2-7): EAGVAQSPRYKIIEKRQSVAFWCNPISGHATLYWYQQILGQGPKLLIQFQNNGVVDDSQLPKDRFSAERLKGVDSTLKIQPAKLEDSAVYLCASIVLAASYEQYFGPGTRLTVT.

The rearrangement joins TRBV10-3 to TRBJ2-1; 11 bases agree with TRBD1. CDR3 size: 14 residues. Trimming took 6 bases from V and 6 from J; bases not matched to a gene: 4. The germline gives CDR1 ENHRY, CDR2 SYGVKD. CDR3 loop: CAISLGTGGNEQFF. The CDR3 DNA sequence: TGTGCCATCAGCCTCGGGACAGGGGGCAATGAGCAGTTCTTC.

This clonotype was counted at least ten times. The rearrangement uses TRBV12-3 or TRBV12-4 and TRBJ2-5, with D hard to call. CDR3 length: 10 amino acids. V gave up 7 bases and J gave up 5 bases, with 5 bases separating them. The CDR3 reads CASIPETQYF. The CDR3 DNA sequence: TGTGCCAGCATTCCGGAGACCCAGTACTTC.

The chain combines TRBV20-1 with TRBJ2-7; 8 bases fit TRBD2. This CDR3 has 12 amino acids. Germline CDR1 is DFQATT and CDR2 is SNEGSKA (reference sequence). The J segment lost 7 bases and the V segment lost 5 bases, leaving 7 bases of the junction unmatched. The CDR3 is CSAQRERGEQYF. CDR3 DNA: TGCAGTGCTCAGCGGGAGCGGGGTGAGCAGTACTTC.

This clonotype was found many times. The V and J genes are TRBV20-1 and TRBJ2-7; 11 positions match TRBD2. Trimming took 6 bases from V and 4 from J; bases not matched to a gene: 8. The CDR3 has 14 residues. Germline CDR1 is DFQATT and CDR2 is SNEGSKA (reference sequence). The CDR3: CSASPGTSGYEQYF. CDR3 nucleotides: TGCAGTGCCAGCCCCGGGACTAGCGGATACGAGCAGTACTTC.

This clonotype was observed at least ten times. This chain connects TRBV12-3 or TRBV12-4 to TRBJ1-1, with D possibly TRBD1 on 5 matching bases. Deletions cut 3 bases from V and 3 bases from J, with 14 bases between. This CDR3 is 15 amino acids long. Here the CDR3 reads CASSLALRGDTEAFF. CDR3 bases: TGTGCCAGCAGTTTGGCCCTTCGAGGGGACACTGAAGCTTTCTTT.

In its sample, this clonotype was seen once. The chain combines TRBV5-1 with TRBJ1-2, with D unclear. The length of the CDR3 is 15 residues. V was trimmed by 4 bases and J by 8 bases, leaving 21 bases between them. CDR1 is SGHRS, CDR2 YFSETQ, per germline. Here the CDR3 reads CASSPKPAPKEGYTF. Written as DNA, the CDR3 is TGCGCCAGCAGCCCCAAGCCGGCGCCTAAGGAGGGCTACACCTTC. Based on the CDR3 plus reference TRBV5-1 and TRBJ1-2, the full variable domain is KAGVTQTPRYLIKTRGQQVTLSCSPISGHRSVSWYQQTPGQGLQFLFEYFSETQRNKGNFPGRFSGRQFSNSRSEMNVSTLELGDSALYLCASSPKPAPKEGYTFGSGTRLTVV.

The chain carries TRBV4-2 and TRBJ2-1; the match to TRBD2 covers 7 bases. Germline-derived CDR1 and CDR2 are LGHNA and YNFKEQ. The CDR3 covers 18 residues. Losses at the gene ends were 10 bases for V and 4 bases for J; bases not matched to a gene: 22. The CDR3 loop is CAMGLGALWGGPYNEQFF. The CDR3 DNA sequence: TGTGCCATGGGCCTCGGGGCCCTGTGGGGAGGGCCATACAATGAGCAGTTCTTC.

A few counts support this clonotype. The chain recombines TRBV5-5 with TRBJ2-7; D may be TRBD2 (6 bases). CDR1 and CDR2 from the germline V gene are SGHKS and YYEKEE (reference sequence). With 3 bases removed from V and 3 bases from J, the gap between germline ends came to 19 bases. The CDR3 consists of 16 residues. CDR3 amino acids: CASSWALSGDLYEQYF. CDR3 DNA sequence: TGTGCCAGCAGCTGGGCCCTCTCGGGGGACCTCTACGAGCAGTACTTC.

This clonotype was detected ten times or more. The V and J genes are TRBV29-1 and TRBJ2-5; D unclear. Trimming took off 2 bases at V and 3 bases at J, with 10 bases between the two ends. This CDR3 region has 13 residues. CDR1 is SQVTM, CDR2 ANQGSEA, per germline. The CDR3 coding sequence is TGCAGCGTTGAAAAGCACAGCAAAGAGACCCAGTACTTC. Protein product: CSVEKHSKETQYF.

The chain combines TRBV6-4 with TRBJ2-7, with 12 bases identical to TRBD1. Germline values: CDR1 MRHNA, CDR2 SNTAGT. The V gene end was trimmed by 6 bases and the J gene end by 7 bases; junction bases not matched to a gene: 7. This CDR3 spans 14 amino acids. CDR3 sequence: CASSPGQGAGEQYF. As DNA, the CDR3 is TGTGCCAGCAGCCCGGGACAGGGGGCTGGAGAGCAGTACTTC.

This chain joins TRBV11-2 and TRBJ1-3; a possible D gene is TRBD1 (6 bases). CDR1 is SGHAT and CDR2 is FQNNGV in the germline V gene. CDR3 size: 17 residues. Trimming shortened V by 5 bases and J by 0 bases, and 17 bases separated the two germline ends. DNA of the CDR3: TGTGCCAGCAGCCCCGCGACAGGACTCCTCTCTGGAAACACCATATATTTT. Protein sequence: CASSPATGLLSGNTIYF. Combining the CDR3 with reference TRBV11-2 and TRBJ1-3 gives the whole variable domain EAGVAQSPRYKIIEKRQSVAFWCNPISGHATLYWYQQILGQGPKLLIQFQNNGVVDDSQLPKDRFSAERLKGVDSTLKIQPAKLEDSAVYLCASSPATGLLSGNTIYFGEGSWLTVV.

This clonotype was picked up many times. V and J are TRBV5-1 and TRBJ2-2; D is possibly TRBD1 (5 bases). The CDR3 loop spans 15 amino acids. Germline V lookup: CDR1 SGHRS, CDR2 YFSETQ. V lost 4 bases, J lost 0 bases, and 10 bases lay in between. CDR3: CASSSWTSNTGELFF. The CDR3 DNA reads as TGCGCCAGCAGCAGCTGGACATCGAACACCGGGGAGCTGTTTTTT. The full variable domain, its missing parts supplied by reference TRBV5-1 and TRBJ2-2, is KAGVTQTPRYLIKTRGQQVTLSCSPISGHRSVSWYQQTPGQGLQFLFEYFSETQRNKGNFPGRFSGRQFSNSRSEMNVSTLELGDSALYLCASSSWTSNTGELFFGEGSRLTVL.

At least ten counts were recorded for this clonotype. The rearrangement joins TRBV11-1 to TRBJ2-7; TRBD2 matches 13 bases. In germline, CDR1 is SGHAT, CDR2 FQDESV (reference sequence). J was trimmed by 0 bases and V by 2 bases; bases with no gene match: 7. The CDR3 covers 18 residues. DNA for the CDR3: TGTGCCAGCAGCTTACGCCCCTGGACTAGCGGGAGCTCCTACGAGCAGTACTTC. It translates to CASSLRPWTSGSSYEQYF.

This clonotype was observed at least ten times. The chain employs TRBV15 and TRBJ2-7; unclear D gene. Germline-derived CDR1 and CDR2 are LNHNV and YYDKDF (reference sequence). There are 14 residues in the CDR3. Trimming cost V 0 bases and J 6 bases, with 12 bases left between them. The CDR3 DNA follows: TGTGCCACCAGCAGAGAAGGCAGACGCGTCGAGCAGTACTTC. Translation: CATSREGRRVEQYF.

Details on this clonotype: A read error may produce the germline difference seen at one junction end. The chain carries TRBV7-2 and TRBJ2-3, with D tentatively TRBD2 (6 bases). The CDR3 length is 14 residues. Germline V gene sequence: CDR1 SGHTA, CDR2 FQGNSA. As DNA, the CDR3 is TGTGCCAGCAGCTTTGGGACTTTCACACATACGCAGTATTTT. Amino acid sequence: CASSFGTFTHTQYF.

This clonotype was observed at least ten times. The chain recombines TRBV10-2 with TRBJ1-2; 9 bases match TRBD1. The CDR3 spans 15 residues. Losses at the gene ends were 0 bases for V and 4 bases for J; bases not matched to a gene: 3. Per the germline V gene, CDR1 is WSHSY and CDR2 is SAAADI. The CDR3 is CASSESTGGTYGYTF. CDR3 in DNA: TGCGCCAGCAGTGAGTCGACAGGGGGAACCTATGGCTACACCTTC.

This clonotype was detected many times. This chain connects TRBV29-1 to TRBJ1-1; maybe TRBD1 (5 bases). CDR3 size: 13 residues. V was cut by 0 bases and J by 3 bases, with 8 bases left in between. CDR1 is SQVTM and CDR2 is ANQGSEA in the germline V gene. The CDR3 nucleotides are TGCAGCGTTGAAGATGGGGCCTACACTGAAGCTTTCTTT. It codes for CSVEDGAYTEAFF. Variable domain in full (rest from reference TRBV29-1 and TRBJ1-1): SAVISQKPSRDICQRGTSLTIQCQVDSQVTMMFWYRQQPGQSLTLIATANQGSEATYESGFVIDKFPISRPNLTFSTLTVSNMSPEDSSIYLCSVEDGAYTEAFFGQGTRLTVV.

This clonotype was observed at least ten times. The CDR3 spells CSVVGQGYTQYF. CDR3 nucleotides: TGCAGCGTTGTGGGACAGGGTTATACGCAGTATTTT. V is TRBV29-1 and J is TRBJ2-3; 9 bases align to TRBD1. The CDR3 sequence is 12 residues long. Trimming removed 4 bases from V and 7 bases from J; junction bases left unmatched: 3. Germline V CDR1 and CDR2: SQVTM, ANQGSEA.